This T cell receptor (beta chain) was retrieved from a study of cytomegalovirus exposure and HLA in healthy donors. Across the whole study: It was reported in a later analysis that the 120 or so validation repertoires used the same platform as the 500 to 700 first-cohort repertoires.

V gave up 0 bases and J gave up 4 bases, with 21 bases separating them. The CDR3 runs 17 residues. Per germline, CDR1 SQVTM and CDR2 ANQGSEA. Notes on this clone: As yet, its antigen is unknown.

Sequencing was performed with immunoSEQ multiplex PCR; in TCRdb, only in-frame clones are kept and a portion is missing. This sample carries approximately 100,000 clones, 85% to 90% of them seen once, and the ten largest clones take approximately 2.3%. Broader study findings: The study listed roughly 150 cytomegalovirus-associated TCR beta chains. Cytomegalovirus status was reportedly diagnosed by the classifier with high specificity and sensitivity.

This TCR came from a woman under 30 in good health and CMV-seronegative. V is TRBV29-1 and J is TRBJ2-5; possibly TRBD1 for D (5 bases). Specimen: PBMCs. The CDR3, as DNA: TGCAGCGTTGAAGACCCCCGAACAGGCTACAAACCAGAGACCCAGTACTTC. This gives the protein CSVEDPRTGYKPETQYF.